This T cell receptor beta chain was retrieved from a study of OX40 agonist ivuxolimab in advanced cancers. Looking at the study overall: Patients treated during dose escalation were battling hepatocellular carcinoma, melanoma, renal cell or head and neck cancer.

The germline CDR1 and CDR2 sequences are LNHDA and SQIVND (reference sequence). The CDR3 runs 15 residues. The ends lost 3 bases at V and 2 bases at J; junction bases unmatched: 6. Sequencing used immunoSEQ multiplex PCR; TCRdb keeps in-frame clones, though not all of them. The sample comprises some 73,000 clones, about nine tenths of which are singletons, and around 0.51% rests with the top ten. V and J are TRBV19 and TRBJ2-7; 8 bases align to TRBD1. This TCR was sampled from an adult with an advanced solid tumor such as melanoma, head and neck, liver or kidney cancer. The input for sequencing was CD4+ or CD8+ T cells sorted from blood, taken in a trial of the OX40 agonist ivuxolimab. As DNA, the CDR3 is TGTGCCAGTAGTATTGGGCAGGGGGCGACCTACGAGCAGTACTTC. The encoded protein is CASSIGQGATYEQYF.